The rows below give T cell receptor beta chains drawn from one sample of a study of T cell responses to AZD1222 COVID-19 vaccine. Only in-frame clones appear in the TCRdb table, and some are missing; sequencing was by immunoSEQ multiplex PCR. This table has under 95,000 clones, roughly nine tenths appearing once. Sequences were derived from peripheral blood, sampled on day 0 of AZD1222 vaccination. Receptor source: an adult in good health. CDR3s include the opening cysteine and the closing phenylalanine or tryptophan. D genes are given only for firm matches. Size values are once, few and many counts, or a class for expanded clones, and some rows have none.

clone_size j_call d_call v_call cdr3_aa cdr3_nt
- TRBJ1-6 TRBD1 TRBV6-5 CAASLTGTNSPLHF TGTGCCGCATCACTGACAGGGACTAATTCACCCCTCCACTTT
- TRBJ2-5 - TRBV6-5 CASRTLGLQETQYF TGTGCCAGCAGGACCCTCGGGCTCCAAGAGACCCAGTACTTC
- TRBJ1-1 TRBD1 TRBV5-1 CASSLYGQGNTEAFF TGCGCCAGCAGCTTGTATGGACAGGGGAACACTGAAGCTTTCTTT
- TRBJ1-1 - TRBV12-3/TRBV12-4 CASSFRDLEAFF TGTGCCAGCAGTTTCCGGGACCTTGAAGCTTTCTTT
- TRBJ2-1 - TRBV11-3 CATYGEQFF TGTGCCACGTATGGTGAGCAGTTCTTC
once TRBJ2-1 TRBD2 TRBV7-9 CASSSLAGGFEQFF TGTGCCAGCAGCTCCTTAGCGGGAGGTTTTGAGCAGTTCTTC
- TRBJ2-2 TRBD2 TRBV7-9 CASSLRLAGGKDTGELFF TGTGCCAGCAGCTTGAGGCTAGCGGGGGGCAAAGACACCGGGGAGCTGTTTTTT
once TRBJ2-1 TRBD2 TRBV2 CASRTGGGEEQFF TGTGCCAGCAGGACTGGCGGGGGGGAGGAGCAGTTCTTC
- TRBJ1-6 - TRBV20-1 CSASWSRTYNSPLHF TGCAGTGCTAGTTGGAGCCGGACGTATAATTCACCCCTCCACTTT
- TRBJ2-7 TRBD1 TRBV7-9 CASSLGFRTGGSYEQYF TGTGCCAGCAGCTTAGGCTTTCGGACAGGGGGGTCCTACGAGCAGTACTTC
- TRBJ2-1 TRBD1 TRBV7-3 CASSPSGQGYNEQFF TGTGCCAGCAGCCCGTCGGGACAGGGCTACAATGAGCAGTTCTTC
- TRBJ1-5 - TRBV3-1/TRBV3-2 CASSQGGDQPQHF TGTGCCAGCAGCCAAGGGGGGGATCAGCCCCAGCATTTT
- TRBJ2-7 TRBD2 TRBV14 CASSLTSSGGYEQYF TGTGCCAGCAGCCTCACGAGCTCGGGGGGCTACGAGCAGTACTTC
- TRBJ1-2 TRBD1 TRBV27 CASKIQGASYGYTF TGTGCCAGCAAGATACAGGGGGCGAGCTATGGCTACACCTTC
once TRBJ2-7 TRBD2 TRBV7-9 CASSSGGLGNYEQYF TGTGCCAGCAGCTCCGGGGGACTAGGGAACTACGAGCAGTACTTC
- TRBJ2-4 - TRBV6-5 CASSPTDGGNIQYF TGTGCCAGCAGCCCGACTGATGGGGGAAACATTCAGTACTTC
- TRBJ2-7 - TRBV6-1 CASSEDTAEQYF TGTGCCAGCAGTGAAGACACCGCCGAGCAGTACTTC
few TRBJ1-2 - TRBV12-3/TRBV12-4 CASSLTVQNDYTF TGTGCCAGCAGTTTAACAGTCCAAAATGACTACACCTTC
- TRBJ1-1 - TRBV7-9 CASSFLAGNTEAFF TGTGCCAGCAGCTTCCTCGCAGGGAACACTGAAGCTTTCTTT
- TRBJ2-2 - TRBV24-1 CATSDAGQANTGELFF TGTGCCACCAGTGATGCGGGACAAGCGAACACCGGGGAGCTGTTTTTT
- TRBJ2-7 TRBD1 TRBV4-2 CASSQEEGTGREQYF TGTGCCAGCAGCCAAGAGGAAGGGACAGGGCGGGAGCAGTACTTC
- TRBJ1-1 - TRBV12-3/TRBV12-4 CASSFYAQGEAFF TGTGCCAGCAGTTTTTACGCGCAGGGGGAAGCTTTCTTT
- TRBJ2-5 - TRBV3-1/TRBV3-2 CASRDEINGPGEETQYF TGTGCCAGCAGGGACGAGATAAATGGTCCGGGAGAAGAGACCCAGTACTTC
once TRBJ1-6 TRBD1 TRBV7-9 CASSPAGGGSSPLHF TGTGCCAGCAGCCCCGCGGGAGGGGGCAGTTCACCCCTCCACTTT
once TRBJ1-1 - TRBV12-3/TRBV12-4 CASSLNQNTEAFF TGTGCCAGCAGTTTAAACCAGAACACTGAAGCTTTCTTT
- TRBJ2-3 - TRBV13 CASSLWRGHGTDTQYF TGTGCCAGCAGCTTGTGGAGGGGGCACGGCACAGATACGCAGTATTTT
- TRBJ2-1 - TRBV14 CASSQITGGVYNEQFF TGTGCCAGCAGCCAAATAACCGGGGGAGTTTACAATGAGCAGTTCTTC
- TRBJ1-2 TRBD1 TRBV19 CASRKGGRYGYTF TGTGCCAGTAGGAAAGGGGGCAGGTATGGCTACACCTTC
- TRBJ2-2 TRBD2 TRBV5-1 CASSSNGGKSDIGGELFF TGCGCCAGCAGCTCGAACGGGGGGAAGAGTGATATTGGCGGGGAGCTGTTTTTT
- TRBJ1-1 - TRBV7-2 CASSLQSLNTEAFF TGTGCCAGCAGCTTACAGTCCCTGAACACTGAAGCTTTCTTT
- TRBJ2-1 TRBD2 TRBV7-9 CASSPLAGEQFF TGTGCCAGCAGCCCCTTAGCGGGTGAGCAGTTCTTC
- TRBJ1-6 - TRBV9 CASSVDVSSNNSPLHF TGTGCCAGCAGCGTAGATGTGAGTTCCAATAATTCACCCCTCCACTTT
- TRBJ2-1 - TRBV5-1 CASSSRGTEQFF TGCGCCAGCAGCTCAAGGGGAACTGAGCAGTTCTTC
- TRBJ1-2 - TRBV5-4 CASSLPGKRANYGYTF TGTGCCAGCAGCTTGCCAGGGAAGAGGGCTAACTATGGCTACACCTTC
- TRBJ2-1 TRBD2 TRBV9 CASSVGTSFSVNEQFF TGTGCCAGCAGCGTCGGGACTAGTTTCAGTGTGAATGAGCAGTTCTTC
- TRBJ1-1 - TRBV3-1/TRBV3-2 CASSQAGAPEAFF TGTGCCAGCAGCCAAGCAGGGGCACCTGAAGCTTTCTTT
- TRBJ2-3 TRBD2 TRBV11-2 CASSFTSGSTDTQYF TGTGCCAGCAGCTTTACTAGCGGGAGCACAGATACGCAGTATTTT